This T cell receptor (beta chain) was captured in a study of CD8+CD57+ T cells in acquired aplastic anemia. Study-wide findings and caveats: Patients and controls turned out to have roughly 30 CD8+ CDR3 sequences in common.

Using genomic DNA as the template, TCR beta VDJ and CDR3 profiling was carried out. Via MiXCR, TCRdb re-called the reads, giving one row per CDR3 protein. The sample gives some 140,000 distinct CDR3 sequences, 41% of which show up once; almost 8.5% is in the top ten. CDR3 length: 15 residues. Germline CDR1 ENHRY, CDR2 SYGVKD. V shed 3 bases and J 3 bases; nucleotides not matched to a gene: 7. In this sample, this clonotype is medium-sized. Its antigen is still unknown. Sequencing used sorted CD4+, CD8+, or CD8+CD57+ T cells (not recorded which) from PBMCs. The chain has TRBV10-3 and TRBJ1-2; TRBD1 aligns across 7 bases. This clonotype was obtained from a human donor in good health, serving as a control. The DNA for the CDR3 is TGTGCCATCAGTGACCCGCGGACAGGACACTATGGCTACACCTTC. Translated: CAISDPRTGHYGYTF.